Below, 26 T cell receptor beta chains from the same sample are listed, as sequenced in a study of cytomegalovirus exposure and HLA in healthy donors. The PCR contained 60 Vbeta and 13 Jbeta primers. Clones were read by immunoSEQ multiplex PCR, and TCRdb kept only the in-frame ones, dropping some. The sample yields 150,000 to 180,000 clones, around 82% seen once. The sequenced sample was PBMCs. These receptors came from a woman in her thirties or forties in good health and CMV-seropositive.

The rearrangement joins TRBV7-2 to TRBJ2-3; a weak D match, TRBD2 (5 bases). This CDR3 has 16 amino acids. Germline V CDR1 and CDR2: SGHTA, FQGNSA. Trimming removed 5 bases at V and 10 bases at J, with 25 bases between. The CDR3 DNA reads TGTGCCAGCAGCCCGCCCGCTGAATGGACTGCTTTGGCGCAGTATTTT. This encodes CASSPPAEWTALAQYF.

The gene calls are TRBV21-1 and TRBJ2-3; the table's D call TRBD2 went unverified against the DNA. TRBV21-1 is flagged as a pseudogene. The CDR3 contains 19 residues. As DNA, the CDR3 is TGTGCCAGCAGCAAAGGGAGGATAACCGGGATCAACCACACAGATACGCAGTATTTT. This codes for CASSKGRITGINHTDTQYF.

This CDR3 reads CASSSPGQGTYEQYF. The CDR3 DNA reads as TGTGCCAGCAGTTCCCCGGGACAGGGGACCTACGAGCAGTACTTC. The chain has TRBV27 and TRBJ2-7; 10 bases match TRBD1. The CDR3 covers 15 residues. J was trimmed by 2 bases and V by 4 bases; bases with no gene match: 5. Germline CDR1 MNHEY, CDR2 SMNVEV (reference sequence).

The V call is TRBV4-1, the J call TRBJ2-7, with D maybe TRBD2 (5 bases). V lost 0 bases and J lost 7, with 10 bases in between. This CDR3 spans 13 amino acids. The germline CDR1 and CDR2 sequences are MGHRA and YSYEKL. CDR3 nucleotide sequence: TGCGCCAGCAGCCAAGATGCGGGCGGTGAGCAGTACTTC. The encoded protein is CASSQDAGGEQYF.

J is TRBJ2-7 and V is TRBV27; D is unclear. This CDR3 is 14 amino acids long. The V end was cut by 6 bases, the J end by 3 bases, with 15 bases between. Germline V gene data show CDR1 as MNHEY and CDR2 as SMNVEV (reference sequence). CDR3: CASSRTTMDYEQYF. The CDR3 region has the DNA TGTGCCAGCAGCCGCACTACCATGGACTACGAGCAGTACTTC.

The genes are TRBV13 and TRBJ1-5, with D possibly being TRBD1 (5 bases). Germline assignment: CDR1 PRHDT and CDR2 FYEKMQ (reference sequence). The CDR3 covers 16 residues. The V and J ends lost 3 bases and 7 bases respectively, with 19 bases between them. CDR3 sequence: CASSLSGGVAKQPQHF. DNA of the CDR3: TGTGCCAGCAGCTTGTCCGGGGGAGTAGCGAAGCAGCCCCAGCATTTT.

This chain links TRBV7-8 with TRBJ2-2; TRBD1 aligns across 9 bases. Germline V gives CDR1 SGHVS, CDR2 FQNEAQ. The CDR3 runs 16 residues. The junction had 9 bases not matched to a gene; V was cut back by 5 bases and J by 5 bases. The CDR3 is CASSKNRGRSTGELFF. CDR3 in DNA: TGTGCCAGCAGCAAAAACAGGGGGCGAAGTACCGGGGAGCTGTTTTTT. Complete variable domain (other parts from reference TRBV7-8 and TRBJ2-2): GAGVSQSPRYKVAKRGQDVALRCDPISGHVSLFWYQQALGQGPEFLTYFQNEAQLDKSGLPSDRFFAERPEGSVSTLKIQRTQQEDSAVYLCASSKNRGRSTGELFFGEGSRLTVL.

This clone was seen only a few times. The chain recombines TRBV19 with TRBJ2-1; a possible D gene is TRBD2 (6 bases). This CDR3 region has 13 residues. V lost 8 bases to trimming and J lost 6 bases, with 14 bases between them. The V gene's germline CDR1 is LNHDA and CDR2 SQIVND (reference sequence). CDR3 sequence reads: CASSQTAGNEQFF. CDR3 coding DNA: TGTGCCAGTTCACAAACAGCGGGCAATGAGCAGTTCTTC.

Here the CDR3 DNA reads TGCGCCAGCAGTGAGTTAGTCCAGGGGGCGGCTTTCTTT. It codes for CASSELVQGAAFF. The chain carries TRBV10-1 and TRBJ1-1, with 8 bases lining up with TRBD1. V dropped 1 base and J dropped 11; count of bases not matched to a gene: 6. CDR1 is WNHNN and CDR2 is SYGVQD in the germline V gene (reference sequence). The CDR3 has 13 residues.

V and J are TRBV6-5 and TRBJ1-3; 7 nucleotides agree with TRBD1. J lost 9 bases, V lost 6 bases, and 11 bases had no gene match. The germline V gene encodes CDR1 MNHEY and CDR2 SVGAGI. The length of the CDR3 is 14 residues. The CDR3 is CASRMQGEVGTIYF. The CDR3 coding sequence is TGTGCCAGCAGGATGCAGGGGGAGGTGGGCACCATATATTTT.

The chain is built from TRBV6-6 and TRBJ2-1; D unclear. Germline V gene sequence: CDR1 MNHNY, CDR2 SVGAGI (reference sequence). The CDR3 has 11 amino acids. V was trimmed by 6 bases and J by 5 bases, leaving 5 bases between them. The chain's CDR3 is CASSQDNEQFF. CDR3 DNA sequence: TGTGCCAGCAGCCAGGACAATGAGCAGTTCTTC.

This clone has only a few counts. V and J are TRBV5-1 and TRBJ2-7; 7 bases match TRBD1. The CDR3 spans 13 residues. V lost 4 bases and J lost 6; bases outside the gene matches: 7. Germline V gives CDR1 SGHRS, CDR2 YFSETQ. CDR3 bases: TGCGCCAGCAGCCCAGGGACAGCCTTCGAGCAGTACTTC. It yields the protein CASSPGTAFEQYF.

This clone came up a few times. The chain has TRBV6-4 and TRBJ2-7, with 7 positions matching TRBD2. The CDR3 runs 10 residues. CDR1 is MRHNA and CDR2 is SNTAGT in the germline V gene. For the CDR3, the DNA is TGTGCGGGGGGGGACGACGAGCAGTACTTC. As protein: CAGGDDEQYF.

This sequence joins TRBV10-3 and TRBJ1-1, with D perhaps matching TRBD1 (5 bases). Trimming cost V 6 bases and J 0 bases, with 14 bases left between them. CDR1 ENHRY and CDR2 SYGVKD come from the germline V gene. The length of the CDR3 is 15 residues. The CDR3 loop reads CAISEPTDMNTEAFF. The CDR3 bases are TGTGCCATCAGCGAACCGACAGACATGAACACTGAAGCTTTCTTT.

This chain connects TRBV30 to TRBJ1-5, with 10 bases lining up with TRBD1. V lost 5 bases, J lost 9 bases, and 10 bases stayed unmatched. The V gene's germline CDR1 is GTSNPN and CDR2 SVGIG (reference sequence). The CDR3 is 14 amino acids. This CDR3 is CAWHPGQGSGPQHF. CDR3 bases: TGTGCCTGGCACCCGGGACAGGGGTCCGGGCCCCAGCATTTT.

The CDR3 spells CAIIWTIGHMNTEAFF. The CDR3, as DNA: TGTGCCATCATTTGGACGATCGGACACATGAACACTGAAGCTTTCTTT. This chain links TRBV10-3 with TRBJ1-1, with a possible D match to TRBD1 (5 bases). The CDR3 covers 16 residues. Germline V gives CDR1 ENHRY, CDR2 SYGVKD. V lost 7 bases and J 0 bases, leaving 18 bases between the germline ends.

The chain carries TRBV28 and TRBJ2-3, with 10 nucleotides matching TRBD2. Per germline, CDR1 MDHEN and CDR2 SYDVKM. V was pared by 2 bases and J by 2 bases, with 4 bases of the junction left unmatched. The CDR3 has 16 amino acids. The CDR3 sequence: CASSLMGLASTDTQYF. As DNA, the CDR3 is TGTGCCAGCAGTTTAATGGGACTAGCGTCCACAGATACGCAGTATTTT.

This rearrangement joins TRBV23-1 to TRBJ1-5; 7 bases are a match to TRBD1. TRBV23-1 is identified as an open reading frame with a role that is uncertain. This CDR3 spans 17 amino acids. V trimming: 1 base; J trimming: 0 bases; junction bases outside the gene matches: 6. In DNA, the CDR3 is TGCGCCAGCAGTCAATTTTGGGACAGAATTAGCAATCAGCCCCAGCATTTT. This translates into CASSQFWDRISNQPQHF.

The V and J genes are TRBV6-5 and TRBJ1-1; 7 nucleotides line up with TRBD1. The CDR3 has 16 amino acids. Germline CDR1 and CDR2: MNHEY and SVGAGI. V shed 2 bases and J 0 bases; nucleotides not matched to a gene: 6. For the CDR3, the DNA is TGTGCCAGCAGTTACGGTGGGGACAGCATGAACACTGAAGCTTTCTTT. This codes for CASSYGGDSMNTEAFF.

In its sample, this clone was seen a few times. The V gene is TRBV6-6, the J gene TRBJ1-2; TRBD1 agrees at 11 bases. In germline, CDR1 is MNHNY, CDR2 SVGAGI (reference sequence). V trimming: 5 bases; J trimming: 4 bases; junction bases outside the gene matches: 3. This CDR3 spans 14 amino acids. CDR3 amino acids: CASSEGQGGYGYTF. Here the CDR3 DNA reads TGTGCCAGCAGTGAGGGACAGGGGGGCTATGGCTACACCTTC.

The CDR3 loop is CASSLGGTSGRTDTQYF. The CDR3 nucleotides are TGTGCCAGCAGCTTAGGGGGGACTAGCGGGAGAACAGATACGCAGTATTTT. J is TRBJ2-3 and V is TRBV7-6; TRBD2 matches 14 bases. The junction had 3 bases not matched to a gene; V was cut back by 1 base and J by 3 bases. The CDR3 runs to 17 residues. CDR1 SGHVS and CDR2 FNYEAQ come from the germline V gene.

This chain links TRBV27 with TRBJ1-4; TRBD1 agrees at 7 bases. V lost 6 bases, J lost 7 bases, and 11 bases stayed unmatched. This CDR3 is built from 15 residues. Germline V gene sequence: CDR1 MNHEY, CDR2 SMNVEV (reference sequence). In DNA form, the CDR3 reads TGTGCCAGCAGGATAGGAGGGCCAGGGGGTGAAAAACTGTTTTTT. It yields the protein CASRIGGPGGEKLFF.

A single count supports this clone. The chain has TRBV19 and TRBJ1-4; perhaps TRBD1 as D (6 bases). This CDR3 contains 14 residues. Trimming took off 6 bases at V and 5 bases at J, with 13 bases between the two ends. The germline gives CDR1 LNHDA, CDR2 SQIVND (reference sequence). As DNA, the CDR3 is TGTGCCAGTAGAAGGACAGCTAAGAATGAAAAACTGTTTTTT. Translated: CASRRTAKNEKLFF.

This clone was counted only a few times. The chain uses TRBV7-9 and TRBJ2-1; 8 bases fit TRBD2. The CDR3 sequence is 15 residues long. Germline assignment: CDR1 SEHNR and CDR2 FQNEAQ (reference sequence). V was pared by 3 bases and J by 0 bases, with 1 base of the junction left unmatched. The CDR3 loop is CASSFSGSSYNEQFF. CDR3 in DNA: TGTGCCAGCAGCTTCAGCGGGAGCTCCTACAATGAGCAGTTCTTC.

The chain combines TRBV6-5 with TRBJ2-1, with 9 bases aligning to TRBD2. V lost 6 bases, J lost 5 bases, and 5 bases stayed unmatched. Germline lookup yields CDR1 MNHEY and CDR2 SVGAGI. This CDR3 spans 14 amino acids. The chain's CDR3 is CASRWTSVNNEQFF. In nucleotides, the CDR3 is TGTGCCAGCAGATGGACTAGCGTCAACAATGAGCAGTTCTTC.

This rearrangement joins TRBV5-1 to TRBJ2-3, with a possible D match to TRBD2 (5 bases). The V end was cut by 4 bases, the J end by 6 bases, with 21 bases between. The CDR3 sequence is 16 residues long. Germline values: CDR1 SGHRS, CDR2 YFSETQ. CDR3 sequence: CASSKRVSQKADTQYF. The CDR3 nucleotides are TGCGCCAGCAGCAAGAGGGTGTCACAGAAGGCCGATACGCAGTATTTT.